A single sample gave rise to the 20 T cell receptor beta chains below, sequenced in a study of OX40 agonist ivuxolimab in advanced cancers. The repertoire was sequenced with immunoSEQ multiplex PCR; TCRdb's copy has only in-frame clones and lacks some. The top ten clones hold roughly 6% of a sample with tens of thousands of clones, approximately 86% of them seen once. This material consisted of CD4+ or CD8+ T cells sorted from blood, taken in a trial of the OX40 agonist ivuxolimab. The receptor source for this set is an adult with an advanced solid tumor such as melanoma, head and neck, liver or kidney cancer.

The V and J genes are TRBV29-1 and TRBJ1-2, with 8 nucleotides matching TRBD1. The germline gives CDR1 SQVTM, CDR2 ANQGSEA. The CDR3 has 14 residues. Trimming cost V 4 bases and J 8 bases; bases outside gene matches: 12. CDR3 region: CSVVDRVSTAGYTF. The CDR3 DNA follows: TGCAGCGTTGTGGACAGGGTTTCCACGGCCGGCTACACCTTC. The variable domain in full, completed from reference TRBV29-1 and TRBJ1-2, reads SAVISQKPSRDICQRGTSLTIQCQVDSQVTMMFWYRQQPGQSLTLIATANQGSEATYESGFVIDKFPISRPNLTFSTLTVSNMSPEDSSIYLCSVVDRVSTAGYTFGSGTRLTVV.

This clone was seen just once. The rearrangement joins TRBV6-5 to TRBJ1-2, with TRBD1 as a possible D gene (5 bases). CDR3 length equals 14 residues. Deletions cut 4 bases from V and 3 bases from J, with 12 bases between. CDR1 is MNHEY, CDR2 SVGAGI, per germline. The CDR3 protein is CASSSTGDYYGYTF. The CDR3 coding sequence is TGTGCCAGCAGTTCCACGGGGGACTACTATGGCTACACCTTC.

The chain carries TRBV7-6 and TRBJ2-5; 9 bases line up with TRBD1. J lost 5 bases, V lost 3 bases, and 13 bases had no gene match. Germline CDR1 is SGHVS and CDR2 is FNYEAQ. The CDR3 sequence is 17 residues long. The DNA of the CDR3 is TGTGCCAGCAGCTTTCCAGTAGGCGGACAGGGGAGGGAGACCCAGTACTTC. Protein: CASSFPVGGQGRETQYF.

CDR3: CASSQESRNYGYTF. CDR3 in DNA: TGTGCCAGCAGCCAAGAGTCCAGGAACTATGGCTACACCTTC. The V gene is TRBV14, the J gene TRBJ1-2; D unresolved. V was pared by 0 bases and J by 2 bases, with 7 bases between. The length of the CDR3 is 14 residues. Germline V lookup: CDR1 SGHDN, CDR2 FVKESK.

The chain recombines TRBV7-2 with TRBJ2-2; 10 bases fit TRBD2. The CDR3 loop spans 15 amino acids. V shed 4 bases, J shed 5 bases, and the junction held 4 bases outside the gene matches. Looked up from germline, CDR1 is SGHTA and CDR2 is FQGNSA. The CDR3 region has the DNA TGTGCCAGCAGCTCTAGCGGGAGTACGACCGGGGAGCTGTTTTTT. This sequence encodes CASSSSGSTTGELFF.

The chain employs TRBV19 and TRBJ2-2; D possibly matches TRBD1 or TRBD2 (6 bases each). The CDR3 runs to 13 residues. Germline CDR1 reads LNHDA; CDR2 reads SQIVND (reference sequence). V lost 3 bases to trimming and J lost 6 bases, with 8 bases between them. In nucleotides, the CDR3 is TGTGCCAGTAGTATTAGGGGGGCCGGGGAGCTGTTTTTT. Translation: CASSIRGAGELFF.

V usage is TRBV1 and J usage is TRBJ2-3; the D call in the table, TRBD2, was not verified against the DNA. TRBV1 is given as a pseudogene. The CDR3 length is 14 residues. The CDR3 protein is CTSSQEGGGDTQYF. The CDR3 coding sequence is TGCACCAGCAGCCAAGAGGGGGGGGGCGATACGCAGTATTTT.

The chain combines TRBV6-6 with TRBJ1-2, with D hard to call. Germline CDR1 reads MNHNY; CDR2 reads SVGAGI (reference sequence). The CDR3 runs 15 residues. The V and J ends lost 7 bases and 8 bases respectively, with 23 bases between them. The CDR3 protein is CASTTNPTETRGYTF. CDR3 DNA sequence: TGTGCCAGCACCACCAACCCGACCGAAACGAGGGGCTACACCTTC.

This clone showed up just a few times. V usage is TRBV9 and J usage is TRBJ2-2; D might be TRBD2 (5 bases). The V gene lost 4 bases and the J gene lost 0 bases, with 16 bases spanning the gap. This CDR3 region has 17 residues. Germline V lookup: CDR1 SGDLS, CDR2 YYNGEE. CDR3 sequence reads: CASSPWWEFPNTGELFF. CDR3 DNA: TGTGCCAGCAGCCCCTGGTGGGAGTTTCCGAACACCGGGGAGCTGTTTTTT.

The J gene is TRBJ1-1, the V gene TRBV18; 10 bases align to TRBD1. The CDR3 length is 15 residues. CDR1 and CDR2 (germline): KGHSH, LQKENI. V was pared by 5 bases and J by 1 base, with 4 bases of the junction left unmatched. CDR3 DNA: TGTGCCAGCTCATGGGACAGGGGCTCGAACACTGAAGCTTTCTTT. This encodes CASSWDRGSNTEAFF.

V usage is TRBV7-3 and J usage is TRBJ2-3, with D unresolved. Trimming cost V 1 base and J 5 bases, with 4 bases left between them. Germline CDR1 and CDR2: SGHTA and FQGTGA. The CDR3 runs 12 residues. For the CDR3, the DNA is TGTGCCAGCAGCTTAAACCGAGATACGCAGTATTTT. Translation gives CASSLNRDTQYF. Full variable domain (missing parts from reference TRBV7-3 and TRBJ2-3): GAGVSQTPSNKVTEKGKYVELRCDPISGHTALYWYRQSLGQGPEFLIYFQGTGAADDSGLPNDRFFAVRPEGSVSTLKIQRTERGDSAVYLCASSLNRDTQYFGPGTRLTVL.

This clone was picked up a small number of times. The chain carries TRBV30 and TRBJ1-4; D is perhaps TRBD1 (5 bases). This CDR3 region has 13 residues. Looked up from germline, CDR1 is GTSNPN and CDR2 is SVGIG (reference sequence). The germline V and J ends were trimmed by 7 bases and 7 bases, with 16 bases remaining between them. The chain's CDR3 is CASHGGGGEKLFF. CDR3 sequence (DNA): TGTGCCTCCCACGGGGGGGGAGGTGAAAAACTGTTTTTT.

The chain has TRBV2 and TRBJ1-1; 7 bases map to TRBD1. Germline V gene sequence: CDR1 SNHLY, CDR2 FYNNEI. The V and J ends lost 7 bases and 4 bases, in that order; junction bases with no gene match: 6. CDR3 length equals 13 residues. CDR3: CASTQGQTTEAFF. The DNA for the CDR3 is TGTGCCAGCACCCAGGGACAGACCACTGAAGCTTTCTTT.

This clone appeared a single time. The chain employs TRBV7-2 and TRBJ1-2; D is undetermined. Trimming stripped 2 bases from V and 6 bases from J, with 13 bases between. Germline CDR1 SGHTA, CDR2 FQGNSA. The length of the CDR3 is 14 residues. The CDR3, as DNA: TGTGCCAGCAGCTTAAGACAAACCCACGATGGCTACACCTTC. This translates into CASSLRQTHDGYTF.

The chain carries TRBV5-4 and TRBJ1-2; 8 nucleotides match TRBD1. CDR1 is SGHNT and CDR2 is YYREEE in the germline V gene (reference sequence). This CDR3 is 13 amino acids long. The trim removed 10 bases at V and 2 bases at J, leaving 7 bases unmatched. The CDR3 spells CASKRQGNYGYTF. In nucleotides, the CDR3 is TGTGCCTCTAAAAGACAGGGGAACTATGGCTACACCTTC.

V is TRBV14 and J is TRBJ2-4, with a possible D match to TRBD1 (5 bases). Germline-derived CDR1 and CDR2 are SGHDN and FVKESK. The CDR3 covers 16 residues. V gave up 0 bases and J gave up 0 bases, with 9 bases separating them. The CDR3 DNA is TGTGCCAGCAGCCAAGATAGGGGTCCAGCCAAAAACATTCAGTACTTC. It yields the protein CASSQDRGPAKNIQYF.

The chain uses TRBV5-1 and TRBJ1-1, with no clear D. The CDR3 contains 13 residues. CDR1 is SGHRS, CDR2 YFSETQ, per germline. Trimming took off 4 bases at V and 7 bases at J, with 14 bases between the two ends. CDR3 bases: TGCGCCAGCAGCCCATCTGGGTCCGGTGAAGCTTTCTTT. Translated, it gives CASSPSGSGEAFF.

The CDR3 here is CASSQGQSYGYTF. CDR3 nucleotides: TGCGCCAGCAGCCAGGGACAGAGCTATGGCTACACCTTC. The chain combines TRBV4-1 with TRBJ1-2; 7 nucleotides align to TRBD1. With 3 bases clipped from V and 4 bases from J, the junction kept 2 bases outside the gene matches. The V gene's germline CDR1 is MGHRA and CDR2 YSYEKL. The CDR3 consists of 13 residues.

This chain links TRBV5-4 with TRBJ1-5; the D is unclear. Between the trimmed V and J ends, which lost 5 bases and 2 bases, there was a span of 11 bases. The CDR3 runs to 14 residues. The germline V gene has CDR1 SGHNT and CDR2 YYREEE (reference sequence). The CDR3 is CASSAEGGNQPQHF. CDR3 coding DNA: TGTGCCAGCAGTGCGGAGGGAGGCAATCAGCCCCAGCATTTT.

The J gene is TRBJ1-1, the V gene TRBV5-5, with D unclear. Germline CDR1 is SGHKS and CDR2 is YYEKEE (reference sequence). Trimming pared 2 bases from V and 4 bases from J, leaving 9 bases between. This CDR3 has 13 amino acids. The CDR3 sequence is CASSLNPGTEAFF. The CDR3 coding sequence is TGTGCCAGCAGCTTAAACCCGGGCACTGAAGCTTTCTTT.